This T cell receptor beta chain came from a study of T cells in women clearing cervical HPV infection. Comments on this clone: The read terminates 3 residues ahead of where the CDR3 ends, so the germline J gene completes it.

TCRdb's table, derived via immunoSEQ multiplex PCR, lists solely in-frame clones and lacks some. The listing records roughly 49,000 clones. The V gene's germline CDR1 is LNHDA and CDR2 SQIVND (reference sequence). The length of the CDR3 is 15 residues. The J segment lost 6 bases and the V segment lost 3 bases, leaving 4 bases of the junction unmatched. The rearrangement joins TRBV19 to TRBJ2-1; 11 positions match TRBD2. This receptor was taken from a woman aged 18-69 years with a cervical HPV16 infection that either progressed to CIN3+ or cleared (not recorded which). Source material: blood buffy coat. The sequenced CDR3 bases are TGTGCCAGTAGTATTGTAGCGGGGGGGCCCAATGAG. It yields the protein CASSIVAGGPNE. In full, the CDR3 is CASSIVAGGPNEQFF.